This paragraph reports one TCR beta chain. The sample belongs to a study of regulatory T cells in long-lasting Graves disease. Indicated time point: newly diagnosed GD, antithyroid drugs for less than 3 months. RNA extracted from PBMCs served as the sequencing template. Sequencing libraries for TCR beta were prepared with iRepertoire HTBI primers and Arm-PCR of CDR3 regions. TCRdb reprocessed the multiplex PCR reads via MiXCR and lists one record per CDR3 protein. The sample carries roughly 610,000 distinct CDR3 sequences, around 17% recorded once. CDR3 size: 16 residues. Germline CDR1 and CDR2: SGHTA and FQGTGA. After removal of 0 bases from V and 1 base from J, the junction contained 1 base not matched to a gene. A further study also used this sample, focusing on T cells in Graves' hyperthyroidism and ophthalmopathy.

The TCR comes from a woman in her twenties or thirties with Graves disease. The genes are TRBV7-3 and TRBJ2-2; 8 bases fit TRBD1. Sequenced here: peripheral blood mononuclear cells (PBMCs), sampled at new diagnosis, from a patient treated with antithyroid drugs. Here the CDR3 reads CASSLTGTGNTGELFF. CDR3 DNA: TGTGCCAGCAGCTTAACCGGGACAGGGAACACCGGGGAGCTGTTTTTT. The full variable domain, with the rest looked up from reference TRBV7-3 and TRBJ2-2, is GAGVSQTPSNKVTEKGKYVELRCDPISGHTALYWYRQSLGQGPEFLIYFQGTGAADDSGLPNDRFFAVRPEGSVSTLKIQRTERGDSAVYLCASSLTGTGNTGELFFGEGSRLTVL.